The entry below gives a single T cell receptor (beta chain) sequence along with its context. V was pared by 3 bases and J by 3 bases, with 11 bases between. The CDR3 contains 14 residues. Germline V gene lookup returns CDR1 SGHTA and CDR2 FQGNSA. These data belong to a study of identical twins. TCRdb ran MiXCR on the 5' RACE reads and lists one entry per CDR3 protein. Here the sample spans roughly 720,000 distinct CDR3 sequences, about 20% being singletons. The data also belong to a second study, concerning T cells expressing NK-cell markers. As reported in that work: For over five donors, the dominant NKG2C+ clonotypes made up roughly 1.0-7.0% of their CD8+ T cells. HCMV specificity of expanded NKG2C+ T cell clones remained unclear.

The sample was PBMCs. The receptor was derived from a young woman in good health. This rearrangement joins TRBV7-2 to TRBJ2-5; D is perhaps TRBD2 (6 bases). The CDR3 protein is CASSFQSGEETQYF. For the CDR3, the DNA is TGTGCCAGCAGCTTCCAATCGGGGGAAGAGACCCAGTACTTC.